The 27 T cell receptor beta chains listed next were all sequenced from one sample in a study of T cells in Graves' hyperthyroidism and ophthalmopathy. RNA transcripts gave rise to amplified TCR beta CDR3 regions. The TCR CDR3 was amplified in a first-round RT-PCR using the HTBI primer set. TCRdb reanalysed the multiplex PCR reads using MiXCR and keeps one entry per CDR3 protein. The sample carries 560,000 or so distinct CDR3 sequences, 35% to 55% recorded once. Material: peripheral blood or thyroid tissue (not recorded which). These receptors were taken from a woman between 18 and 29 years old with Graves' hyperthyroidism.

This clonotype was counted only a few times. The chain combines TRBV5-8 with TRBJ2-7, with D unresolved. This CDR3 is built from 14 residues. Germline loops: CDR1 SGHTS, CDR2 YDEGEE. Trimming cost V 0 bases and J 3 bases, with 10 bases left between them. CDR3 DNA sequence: TGTGCCAGCAGCTTGGCGGCCAGAAGCTACGAGCAGTACTTC. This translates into CASSLAARSYEQYF. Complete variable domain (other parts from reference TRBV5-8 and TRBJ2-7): EAGVTQSPTHLIKTRGQQATLRCSPISGHTSVYWYQQALGLGLQFLLWYDEGEERNRGNFPPRFSGRQFPNYSSELNVNALELEDSALYLCASSLAARSYEQYFGPGTRLTVT.

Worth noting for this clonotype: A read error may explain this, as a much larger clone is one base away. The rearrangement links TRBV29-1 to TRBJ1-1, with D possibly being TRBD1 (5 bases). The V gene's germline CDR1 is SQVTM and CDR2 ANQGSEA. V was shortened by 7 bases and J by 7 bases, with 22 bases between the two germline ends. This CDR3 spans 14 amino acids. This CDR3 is CSAQGLGVGSEAFF. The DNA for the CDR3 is TGCAGCGCACAAGGTTTGGGGGTAGGCAGTGAAGCTTTCTTT.

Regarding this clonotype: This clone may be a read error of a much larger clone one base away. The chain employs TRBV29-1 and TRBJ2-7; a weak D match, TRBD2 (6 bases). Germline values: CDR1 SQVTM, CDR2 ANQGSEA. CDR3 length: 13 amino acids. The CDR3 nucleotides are TGCAGCGTGCTAACGGACTACCCCTACGAGCAGCACTTC. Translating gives CSVLTDYPYEQHF.

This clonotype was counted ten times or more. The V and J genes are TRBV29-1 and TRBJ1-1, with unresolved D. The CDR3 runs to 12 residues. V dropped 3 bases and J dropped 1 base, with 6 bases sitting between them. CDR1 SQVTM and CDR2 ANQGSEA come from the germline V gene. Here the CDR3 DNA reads TGCAGCGTTGACAGACCGAACACTGAAGCTTTCTTT. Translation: CSVDRPNTEAFF. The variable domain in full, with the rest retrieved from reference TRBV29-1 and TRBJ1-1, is SAVISQKPSRDICQRGTSLTIQCQVDSQVTMMFWYRQQPGQSLTLIATANQGSEATYESGFVIDKFPISRPNLTFSTLTVSNMSPEDSSIYLCSVDRPNTEAFFGQGTRLTVV.

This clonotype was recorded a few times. The CDR3, as DNA: TGCAGTGCTAGAGGGGAAGCGAACACTGAAGCTTTCTTT. The encoded protein is CSARGEANTEAFF. The gene calls are TRBV20-1 and TRBJ1-1; D call uncertain. The germline V gene has CDR1 DFQATT and CDR2 SNEGSKA (reference sequence). The V end was cut by 1 base, the J end by 1 base, with 7 bases between. This CDR3 is built from 13 residues.

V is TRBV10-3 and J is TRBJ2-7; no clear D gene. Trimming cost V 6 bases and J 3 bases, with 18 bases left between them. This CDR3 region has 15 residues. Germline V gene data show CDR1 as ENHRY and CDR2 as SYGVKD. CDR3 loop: CAISVGAIDNYEQYF. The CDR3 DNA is TGTGCCATCAGCGTTGGAGCAATCGACAACTACGAGCAGTACTTC.

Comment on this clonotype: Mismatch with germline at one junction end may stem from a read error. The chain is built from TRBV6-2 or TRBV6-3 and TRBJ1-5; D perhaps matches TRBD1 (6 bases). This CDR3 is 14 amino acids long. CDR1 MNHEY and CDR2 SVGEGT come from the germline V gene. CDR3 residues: CAISSSGAGQPQHF. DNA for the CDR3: TGTGCCATCAGTTCCTCGGGGGCAGGTCAGCCCCAGCATTTT.

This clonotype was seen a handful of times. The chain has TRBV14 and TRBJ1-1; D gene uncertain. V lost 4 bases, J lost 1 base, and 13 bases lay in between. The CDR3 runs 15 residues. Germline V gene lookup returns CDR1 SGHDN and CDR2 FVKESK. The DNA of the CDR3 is TGTGCCAGCAGCCGTTTCATGTCTCCGAACACTGAAGCTTTCTTT. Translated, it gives CASSRFMSPNTEAFF.

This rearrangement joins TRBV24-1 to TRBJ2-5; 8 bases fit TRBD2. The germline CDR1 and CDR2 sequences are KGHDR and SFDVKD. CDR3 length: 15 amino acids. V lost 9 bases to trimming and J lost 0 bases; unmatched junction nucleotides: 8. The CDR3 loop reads CATSNPSGHQETQYF. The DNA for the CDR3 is TGTGCCACCTCAAATCCTAGCGGGCACCAAGAGACCCAGTACTTC.

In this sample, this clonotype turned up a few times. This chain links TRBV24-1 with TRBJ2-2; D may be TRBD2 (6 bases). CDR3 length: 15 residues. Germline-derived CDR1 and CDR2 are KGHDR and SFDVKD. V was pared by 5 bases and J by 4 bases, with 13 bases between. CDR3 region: CATSGARGITGELFF. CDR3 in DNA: TGTGCCACCAGTGGGGCGCGGGGAATCACCGGGGAGCTGTTTTTT.

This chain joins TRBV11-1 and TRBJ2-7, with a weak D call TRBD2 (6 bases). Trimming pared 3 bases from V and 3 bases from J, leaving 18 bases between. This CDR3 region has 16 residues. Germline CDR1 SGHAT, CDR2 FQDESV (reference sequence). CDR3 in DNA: TGTGCCAGCAGCTTCGCCGACAGTCGGGGGAGCTACGAGCAGTACTTC. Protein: CASSFADSRGSYEQYF. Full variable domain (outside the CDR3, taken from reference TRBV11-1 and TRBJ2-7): EAEVAQSPRYKITEKSQAVAFWCDPISGHATLYWYRQILGQGPELLVQFQDESVVDDSQLPKDRFSAERLKGVDSTLKIQPAELGDSAMYLCASSFADSRGSYEQYFGPGTRLTVT.

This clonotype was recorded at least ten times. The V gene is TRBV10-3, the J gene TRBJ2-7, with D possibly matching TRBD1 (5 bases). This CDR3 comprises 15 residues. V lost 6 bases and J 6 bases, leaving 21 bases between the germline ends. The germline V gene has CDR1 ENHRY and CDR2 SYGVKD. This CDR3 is CAIRSLGPGRLEQYF. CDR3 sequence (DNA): TGTGCCATCAGGTCGTTGGGGCCTGGACGGCTCGAGCAGTACTTC.

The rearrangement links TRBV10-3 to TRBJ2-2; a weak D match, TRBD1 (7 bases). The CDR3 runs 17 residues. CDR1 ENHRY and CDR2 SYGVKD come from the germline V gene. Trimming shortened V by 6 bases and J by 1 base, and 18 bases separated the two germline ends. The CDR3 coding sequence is TGTGCCATCAGAGCCACGGACTACAGGGGGAACACCGGGGAGCTGTTTTTT. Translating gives CAIRATDYRGNTGELFF.

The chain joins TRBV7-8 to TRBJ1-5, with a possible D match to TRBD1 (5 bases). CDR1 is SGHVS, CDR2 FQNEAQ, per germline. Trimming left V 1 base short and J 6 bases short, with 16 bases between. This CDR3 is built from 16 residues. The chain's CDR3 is CASSLGAAGPFQPQHF. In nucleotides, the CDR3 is TGTGCCAGCAGCTTAGGCGCTGCGGGGCCCTTTCAGCCCCAGCATTTT.

The CDR3 here is CASSYTPYPGEETQYF. CDR3 bases: TGTGCCAGCAGTTACACACCGTACCCGGGCGAAGAGACCCAGTACTTC. The rearrangement uses TRBV6-5 and TRBJ2-5, with D uncertain. The CDR3 spans 16 residues. Germline V gene sequence: CDR1 MNHEY, CDR2 SVGAGI. The V gene lost 2 bases and the J gene lost 3 bases, with 16 bases spanning the gap.

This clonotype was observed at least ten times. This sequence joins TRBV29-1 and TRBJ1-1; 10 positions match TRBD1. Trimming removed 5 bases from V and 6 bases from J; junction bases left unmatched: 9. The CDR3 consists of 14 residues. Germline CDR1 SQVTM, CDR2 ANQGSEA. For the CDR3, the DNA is TGCAGCGTTTGTTCGGGACAGGGGTCTTCTGAAGCTTTCTTT. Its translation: CSVCSGQGSSEAFF.

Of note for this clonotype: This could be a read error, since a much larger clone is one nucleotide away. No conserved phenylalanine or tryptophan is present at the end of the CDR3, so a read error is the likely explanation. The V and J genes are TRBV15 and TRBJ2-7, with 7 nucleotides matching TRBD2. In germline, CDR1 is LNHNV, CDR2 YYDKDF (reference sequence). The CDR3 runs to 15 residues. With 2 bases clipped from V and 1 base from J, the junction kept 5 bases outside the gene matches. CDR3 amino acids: CATSRRLAGSYEQYL. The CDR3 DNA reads TGTGCCACCAGCAGAAGACTAGCAGGGTCCTACGAGCAGTACCTC.

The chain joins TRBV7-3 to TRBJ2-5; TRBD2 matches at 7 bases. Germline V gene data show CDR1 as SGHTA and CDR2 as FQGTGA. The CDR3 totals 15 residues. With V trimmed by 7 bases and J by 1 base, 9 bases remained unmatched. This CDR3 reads CASTPLASAQETQYF. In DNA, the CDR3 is TGTGCCAGCACCCCACTAGCGTCCGCCCAAGAGACCCAGTACTTC. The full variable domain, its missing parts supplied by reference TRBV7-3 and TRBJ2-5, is GAGVSQTPSNKVTEKGKYVELRCDPISGHTALYWYRQSLGQGPEFLIYFQGTGAADDSGLPNDRFFAVRPEGSVSTLKIQRTERGDSAVYLCASTPLASAQETQYFGPGTRLLVL.

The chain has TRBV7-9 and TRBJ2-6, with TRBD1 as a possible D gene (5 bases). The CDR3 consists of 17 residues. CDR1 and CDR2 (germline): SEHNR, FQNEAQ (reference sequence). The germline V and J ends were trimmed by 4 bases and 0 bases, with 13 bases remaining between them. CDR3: CASSSTETHSGANVLTF. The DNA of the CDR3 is TGTGCCAGCAGCTCGACAGAGACCCACTCTGGGGCCAACGTCCTGACTTTC.

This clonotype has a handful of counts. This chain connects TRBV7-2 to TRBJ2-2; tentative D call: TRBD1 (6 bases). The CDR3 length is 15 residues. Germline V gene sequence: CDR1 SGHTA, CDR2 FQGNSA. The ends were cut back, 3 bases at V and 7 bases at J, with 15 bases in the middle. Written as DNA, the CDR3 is TGTGCCAGCAGCTTCTCGACAGGCACGGACGGGGAGCTGTTTTTT. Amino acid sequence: CASSFSTGTDGELFF.

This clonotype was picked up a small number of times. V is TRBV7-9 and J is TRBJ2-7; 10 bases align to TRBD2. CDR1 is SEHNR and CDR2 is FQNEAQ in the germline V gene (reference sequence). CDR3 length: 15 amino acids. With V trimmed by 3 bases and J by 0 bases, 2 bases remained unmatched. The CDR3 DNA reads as TGTGCCAGCAGCTTTGCTAGCGGGAGCTCCTACGAGCAGTACTTC. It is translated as CASSFASGSSYEQYF.

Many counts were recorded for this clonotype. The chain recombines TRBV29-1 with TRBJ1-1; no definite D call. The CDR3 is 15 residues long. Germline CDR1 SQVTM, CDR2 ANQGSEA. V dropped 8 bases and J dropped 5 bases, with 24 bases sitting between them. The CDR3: CSTTRPETMGTEAFF. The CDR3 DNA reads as TGCAGCACTACGAGGCCCGAAACAATGGGGACTGAAGCTTTCTTT.

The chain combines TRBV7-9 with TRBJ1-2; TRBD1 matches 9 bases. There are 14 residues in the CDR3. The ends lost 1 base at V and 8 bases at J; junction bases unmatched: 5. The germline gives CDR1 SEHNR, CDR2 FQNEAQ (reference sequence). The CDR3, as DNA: TGTGCCAGCAGCTTAGAACAGGGGGCAGGCGGCTACACCTTC. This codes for CASSLEQGAGGYTF. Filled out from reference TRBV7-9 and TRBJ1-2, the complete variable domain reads DTGVSQNPRHKITKRGQNVTFRCDPISEHNRLYWYRQTLGQGPEFLTYFQNEAQLEKSRLLSDRFSAERPKGSFSTLEIQRTEQGDSAMYLCASSLEQGAGGYTFGSGTRLTVV.

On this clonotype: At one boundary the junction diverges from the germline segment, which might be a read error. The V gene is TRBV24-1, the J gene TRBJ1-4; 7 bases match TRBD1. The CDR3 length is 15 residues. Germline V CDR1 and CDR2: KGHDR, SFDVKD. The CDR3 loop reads CASSFGTAQNEKLFF. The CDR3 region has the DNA TGTGCCAGCAGTTTCGGGACAGCCCAAAATGAAAAACTGTTTTTT.

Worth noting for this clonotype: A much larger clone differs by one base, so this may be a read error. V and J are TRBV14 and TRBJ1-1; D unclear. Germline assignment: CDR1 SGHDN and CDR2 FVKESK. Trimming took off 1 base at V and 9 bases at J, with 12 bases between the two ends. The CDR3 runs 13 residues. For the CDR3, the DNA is TGTGCCAGCAGCCAAGCGCGCCAAGACCAAGCTTTCTTT. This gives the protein CASSQARQDQAFF. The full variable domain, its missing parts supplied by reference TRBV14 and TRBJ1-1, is EAGVTQFPSHSVIEKGQTVTLRCDPISGHDNLYWYRRVMGKEIKFLLHFVKESKQDESGMPNNRFLAERTGGTYSTLKVQPAELEDSGVYFCASSQARQDQAFFGQGTRLTVV.

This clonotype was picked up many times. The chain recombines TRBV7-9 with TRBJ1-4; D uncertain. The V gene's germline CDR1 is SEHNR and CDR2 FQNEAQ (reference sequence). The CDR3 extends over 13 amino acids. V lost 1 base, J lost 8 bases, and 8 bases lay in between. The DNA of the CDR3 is TGTGCCAGCAGCTTAGAGAGGGAGGAAAAACTGTTTTTT. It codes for CASSLEREEKLFF.

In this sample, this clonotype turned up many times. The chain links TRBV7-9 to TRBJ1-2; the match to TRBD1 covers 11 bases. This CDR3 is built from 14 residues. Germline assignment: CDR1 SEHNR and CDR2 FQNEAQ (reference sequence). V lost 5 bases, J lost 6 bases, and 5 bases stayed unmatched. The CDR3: CASSPLDRGHGYTF. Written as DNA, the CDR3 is TGTGCCAGCAGCCCGTTGGACAGGGGGCATGGCTACACCTTC.